These 14 T cell receptor beta chains were all obtained from the same sample, sequenced in a study of T cells in Graves' hyperthyroidism and ophthalmopathy. TCR beta CDR3 regions were amplified from RNA. The HTBI primer set was used in a first-round RT-PCR of the TCR CDR3. MiXCR, applied by TCRdb to the multiplex PCR reads, yields one record per CDR3 protein. The table lists hundreds of thousands of distinct CDR3 sequences, 45% of them singletons. Input material: peripheral blood or thyroid tissue (not recorded which). The receptors shown here come from an adult man with Graves' disease, either hyperthyroidism or ophthalmopathy (not recorded which).

This clonotype has a count of ten or more. The chain combines TRBV7-9 with TRBJ2-7; TRBD1 is a possible D gene (5 bases). V dropped 2 bases and J dropped 3 bases, with 14 bases sitting between them. The length of the CDR3 is 15 residues. The V gene's germline CDR1 is SEHNR and CDR2 FQNEAQ (reference sequence). The CDR3 nucleotides read TGTGCCAGCAGCTTAAGCGTTGGCAGGGTCTACGAGCAGTACTTC. This gives the protein CASSLSVGRVYEQYF.

This clonotype was picked up one time. V gene TRBV7-9 combines with J gene TRBJ1-5; a possible D gene is TRBD1 (5 bases). The CDR3 runs 15 residues. In germline, CDR1 is SEHNR, CDR2 FQNEAQ (reference sequence). V was shortened by 9 bases and J by 0 bases, with 15 bases between the two germline ends. The DNA for the CDR3 is TGTGCCAGTAGTATCCGGGGGTATAGCAATCAGCCCCAGCATTTT. As protein: CASSIRGYSNQPQHF. The variable domain in full, completed from reference TRBV7-9 and TRBJ1-5, reads DTGVSQNPRHKITKRGQNVTFRCDPISEHNRLYWYRQTLGQGPEFLTYFQNEAQLEKSRLLSDRFSAERPKGSFSTLEIQRTEQGDSAMYLCASSIRGYSNQPQHFGDGTRLSIL.

The chain uses TRBV6-5 and TRBJ1-4; 9 bases fit TRBD1. This CDR3 is built from 14 residues. Trimming at V came to 5 bases and at J to 8 bases, leaving 6 bases not matched to a gene. Germline-derived CDR1 and CDR2 are MNHEY and SVGAGI. The CDR3 loop reads CASSGGQGREKLFF. Written as DNA, the CDR3 is TGTGCCAGCAGTGGGGGACAGGGTAGGGAAAAACTGTTTTTT.

The DNA of the CDR3 is TGTGCCAGCACGACTCAGGAAGCTTTCTTT. It is translated as CASTTQEAFF. The chain joins TRBV7-9 to TRBJ1-1; no clear D. Germline lookup yields CDR1 SEHNR and CDR2 FQNEAQ (reference sequence). V was shortened by 7 bases and J by 8 bases, with 8 bases between the two germline ends. The CDR3 covers 10 residues.

The V and J genes are TRBV19 and TRBJ1-5, with TRBD1 as a possible D gene (6 bases). This CDR3 contains 13 residues. V dropped 1 base and J dropped 6 bases, with 7 bases sitting between them. Germline values: CDR1 LNHDA, CDR2 SQIVND (reference sequence). CDR3 bases: TGTGCCAGTAGTATAGGACAGGTTCAGCCCCAGCATTTT. Translating gives CASSIGQVQPQHF.

The chain has TRBV29-1 and TRBJ1-1, with 11 bases identical to TRBD1. Germline CDR1 SQVTM, CDR2 ANQGSEA. The CDR3 sequence is 15 residues long. Unmatched junction bases numbered 8, after V lost 8 bases and J lost 0 bases. DNA for the CDR3: TGCAGCACCCCCGGGACAGGGGGAATGAACACTGAAGCTTTCTTT. This sequence encodes CSTPGTGGMNTEAFF. Based on the CDR3 plus reference TRBV29-1 and TRBJ1-1, the full variable domain is SAVISQKPSRDICQRGTSLTIQCQVDSQVTMMFWYRQQPGQSLTLIATANQGSEATYESGFVIDKFPISRPNLTFSTLTVSNMSPEDSSIYLCSTPGTGGMNTEAFFGQGTRLTVV.

J is TRBJ2-5 and V is TRBV7-9, with 8 bases aligning to TRBD1. Germline values: CDR1 SEHNR, CDR2 FQNEAQ (reference sequence). Trimming removed 5 bases from V and 2 bases from J; junction bases left unmatched: 7. The CDR3 is 15 amino acids. This CDR3 is CASSTTGGRQETQYF. The CDR3 DNA reads as TGTGCCAGCAGCACTACAGGGGGGAGGCAAGAGACCCAGTACTTC. Together with reference TRBV7-9 and TRBJ2-5, the CDR3 gives the full variable domain: DTGVSQNPRHKITKRGQNVTFRCDPISEHNRLYWYRQTLGQGPEFLTYFQNEAQLEKSRLLSDRFSAERPKGSFSTLEIQRTEQGDSAMYLCASSTTGGRQETQYFGPGTRLLVL.

This clonotype was seen just once. The CDR3 is CSVAGGGLNYGYTF. The CDR3 nucleotides read TGCAGCGTCGCTGGGGGTGGGTTGAACTATGGCTACACCTTC. V and J are TRBV29-1 and TRBJ1-2, with a possible D match to TRBD1 (5 bases). The CDR3 spans 14 residues. Per the germline V gene, CDR1 is SQVTM and CDR2 is ANQGSEA. V lost 6 bases and J 2 bases, leaving 16 bases between the germline ends.

This clonotype was picked up a small number of times. The chain combines TRBV19 with TRBJ2-7, with D perhaps TRBD1 (6 bases). This CDR3 region has 14 residues. Per germline, CDR1 LNHDA and CDR2 SQIVND (reference sequence). The V gene lost 5 bases and the J gene lost 1 base, with 12 bases spanning the gap. Here the CDR3 DNA reads TGTGCCAGTAGTGCAAACAGGGAGTCCTACGAGCAGTACTTC. Protein sequence: CASSANRESYEQYF.

This clonotype occurred a few times. The junction and the germline gene differ at one end; a read error may be behind it. The rearrangement joins TRBV7-2 to TRBJ1-1; 9 bases match TRBD1. This CDR3 region has 16 residues. CDR1 is SGHTA and CDR2 is FQGNSA in the germline V gene. As DNA, the CDR3 is TGTGCCAGCAGCTTAGCGTTCGGACAGGGGAACCCTGAAGCTTTCTTT. Its protein product is CASSLAFGQGNPEAFF. The full variable domain, with the rest looked up from reference TRBV7-2 and TRBJ1-1, is GAGVSQSPSNKVTEKGKDVELRCDPISGHTALYWYRQSLGQGLEFLIYFQGNSAPDKSGLPSDRFSAERTGGSVSTLTIQRTQQEDSAVYLCASSLAFGQGNPEAFFGQGTRLTVV.

The V gene is TRBV7-3, the J gene TRBJ2-2; the D is unclear. V lost 5 bases and J 5 bases, leaving 12 bases between the germline ends. The length of the CDR3 is 14 residues. Germline loops: CDR1 SGHTA, CDR2 FQGTGA. CDR3 sequence: CASSPSYRTGELFF. CDR3 nucleotides: TGTGCCAGCAGCCCCTCCTATCGGACCGGGGAGCTGTTTTTT.

The J gene is TRBJ1-5, the V gene TRBV2, with 8 bases fitting TRBD1. CDR3 length equals 16 residues. V trimming: 1 base; J trimming: 6 bases; junction bases outside the gene matches: 8. Looked up from germline, CDR1 is SNHLY and CDR2 is FYNNEI. DNA of the CDR3: TGTGCCAGCAGTGAAGGGACAGGGCCCTATGGTCAGCCCCAGCATTTT. Translated, it gives CASSEGTGPYGQPQHF.

This clonotype has just a few counts. The chain recombines TRBV20-1 with TRBJ2-7; 15 nucleotides line up with TRBD2. The germline CDR1 and CDR2 sequences are DFQATT and SNEGSKA (reference sequence). This CDR3 region has 17 residues. The V segment lost 4 bases and the J segment 2 bases; nucleotides outside the gene matches: 9. The CDR3 protein is CSATAGLAGGIAYEQYF. CDR3 nucleotide sequence: TGCAGTGCTACCGCGGGACTAGCGGGAGGAATTGCCTACGAGCAGTACTTC.

This clonotype was observed a single time. The chain joins TRBV20-1 to TRBJ2-7, with D possibly being TRBD1 (6 bases). There are 15 residues in the CDR3. Trimming removed 3 bases from V and 1 base from J, with 16 bases in between. CDR1 is DFQATT, CDR2 SNEGSKA, per germline (reference sequence). The CDR3 region has the DNA TGCAGTGCTAGTGGGACCGGGACACCATCCTACGAGCAGTACTTC. It codes for CSASGTGTPSYEQYF.